Sequencing of this T cell receptor (beta chain) was carried out in a study of blood T cell repertoires in COVID-19 (TCRdb year 2020). A note on the overall study: Collaborator samples came from the United States, Italy and Spain and covered acute and convalescent phases of COVID-19. The samples were drawn from the first 160 participants of the ongoing ImmuneRACE study and from 950 to 1,500 subjects provided by 6 global collaborators. Where HLA class I and class II types were available, the types were taken from metadata supplied by the sample provider, not from assay-based typing. The sample metadata nearly always contained a de-identified subject ID, COVID-19 status, age in years and sex. The prospective study material was composed of cDNA or gDNA derived from T cells, B-cell-depleted T cells, or PBMCs. The repertoires were made available in a free public database intended to serve as a resource for research on the immune response to SARS-CoV-2. Subjects who had been exposed to COVID-19, were actively infected with it, or had recovered from it provided the deeply sampled blood TCRbeta repertoires that made up the dataset.

Participants in the prospective study were enrolled through a virtual design, were aged roughly 18 to 100 years, and lived in about 25 United States geographic areas. In the prospective study, participants were assigned to cohorts based on the clinical history participants reported in a screening survey and a study questionnaire. For ImmuneRACE Cohort 3, a participant was defined as recovered based on two consecutive negative NP/OP PCR tests, clearance by a healthcare professional, or resolution of symptoms. Mobile phlebotomists in the prospective study collected whole blood, serum and a nasopharyngeal or oropharyngeal swab from every participant. Participants in the prospective study had the option to provide additional blood draws and questionnaires over an approximately 2-month period. Before DNA extraction, blood samples from the prospective study were shipped at room temperature or frozen.

Overall study outcomes, separate from this receptor: The quantity of clinical and demographic metadata differed by source and by participant and was supplied without curation.

The germline ends are 10 bases apart after V is trimmed by 5 bases and J by 3 bases. The CDR3 runs 14 residues from the cysteine to the phenylalanine. The retained sequence is limited to the CDR3, 42 bases, with the frame set at the first base. Via the germline V gene (reference sequence), CDR1 is LNHDA and CDR2 SQIVND. With regard to this clone: Its antigen target is currently unknown. Base qualities were left out, and no much larger clone turns up one base away.

The immunoSEQ Assay, a bias-controlled multiplex PCR, was used to amplify TCRbeta CDR3 regions from genomic DNA. The published analysis was carried out like this. Within the assay, amplification of reference gene primers was used to estimate how many nucleated cells each sample contained. Sequence reads were collapsed and filtered to measure the absolute abundance of every unique TCRbeta CDR3 rearrangement. For each sample, productive Simpson clonality was calculated by taking the square root of Simpson's diversity index across productive rearrangements. The table was pulled from immuneACCESS by TCRdb, which kept in-frame rearrangements only. Such tables lose some clones; where checked, under half of the loss comes from unresolved V genes, and the rest has no known cause. V and J calls and clone size are given by that table; D and trimming were obtained from the DNA. Counted in this sample were 250,000 to 300,000 clones; under 90% of them appeared once. The ten largest clones add up to roughly 1.9% of the sample.

The V and J genes are TRBV19 and TRBJ2-2; TRBD2 is possibly the D segment (6 matching bases). This sequence was found in a woman aged 60 to 75 who had recovered from COVID-19. Sample: PBMCs or T cells enriched from blood (not recorded which). The sequence in DNA is TGTGCCAGTAGTGAGGCTAGCGACACCGGGGAGCTGTTTTTT. Its protein is CASSEASDTGELFF.